This T cell receptor (beta chain) was sequenced for a study of T-cell memory formation after mild COVID-19 (dated by TCRdb to 2020 to 2022). With respect to the entire study: Most TCR sequence clusters were specific to one of the two donors. In a couple of donors, T-cell clones that expanded and contracted after mild COVID-19 were followed by sequencing TCRalpha and TCRbeta repertoires longitudinally. Two young, previously healthy adult volunteers, one female and one male, were included in the cohort.

At the junction V is shortened by 8 bases and J by 6 bases, with 17 bases in between. Taken from the germline V gene, the CDR1 and CDR2 loops are SNHLY and FYNNEI. The CDR3 spans 14 residues, from the cysteine through the phenylalanine. Solely the CDR3 DNA is kept, with 42 bases framed from the first base. This clonotype showed up just a few times. What antigen it recognizes has not been identified. No qualities accompany the bases; no much larger clone lies one base away. The data were produced on an Illumina NovaSeq 6000. cDNA libraries for TCRalpha and TCRbeta were prepared by 5'RACE using constant-segment primers, with sample barcodes and unique molecular identifiers added. Trizol reagent was used to extract RNA from every sample. The libraries were amplified in two PCR steps, and the second step added a second sample barcode and Illumina TruSeq adapters. Libraries were sequenced on an Illumina NovaSeq with 2 x 150 bp paired-end reads. As for the original processing: With migec v1.2.7, reads were demultiplexed and then collapsed into UMI-guided consensus sequences. Using mixcr v2.1.11, UMI consensuses were aligned to TRA and TRB V and J templates and then assembled into clonotypes. Clonotypes were classified as expanded or contracted when called significant by both edgeR and NoisET, with noise models trained on biological replicates. edgeR calls used a false discovery rate-adjusted p below 0.01 and a log2 fold-change threshold of 1. PCA with hierarchical clustering of max-normalized trajectories of the 1000 most abundant clonotypes was used as exploratory dynamics analysis. The CD4 or CD8 phenotype of responding clones was assigned using the separately sequenced CD4+ and CD8+ repertoires. TCRdb handled the public reads itself, with Q25 trimming in fastp and clone calling in MiXCR, and kept productive beta chains. Rows with one shared CDR3 protein collapse into an entry with the most common genes and DNA. These V and J calls rely on TCRdb rather than the paper's analysis. In all, the sample holds hundreds of thousands of distinct CDR3 sequences, and about 20% of those were seen once. In total, the top ten clones hold roughly 8% of the sample.

PBMCs were isolated by Ficoll-Paque density gradient centrifugation. The research as a whole found: Clones contracting from day 15 to 85 had balanced CD4/CD8 phenotypes, while a second wave expanding from day 15 to 37 was biased towards CD4+. SARS-CoV-2 specificity was not confirmed for the second-wave clones peaking on day 37. The study included only a couple of mild cases, and larger cohorts that include severe cases with pre-infection samples were judged to be necessary. Some responding clones were detected in pre-infection memory, which suggested that pre-existing cross-reactive memory T cells had joined the SARS-CoV-2 response. Contracting CD4+ clones appeared mostly in the CM and EM memory subsets, whereas CD8+ clones were enriched in EMRA.

The clonotype originates from an adult woman who had mild COVID-19 (a few samples of this study predate the infection). The sample titles of this study are shuffled in the database, so cell type and time point are left out; the donor was told from shared clones. The rearranged chain carries TRBV2 and TRBJ2-1; the D gene cannot be resolved reliably. The sequencing sample was made of PBMCs or a T cell subset sorted from them (not recorded which). The CDR3 corresponds to CASQNPTVGNEQFF. The bases are TGTGCCAGCCAGAATCCTACGGTGGGCAATGAGCAGTTCTTC.